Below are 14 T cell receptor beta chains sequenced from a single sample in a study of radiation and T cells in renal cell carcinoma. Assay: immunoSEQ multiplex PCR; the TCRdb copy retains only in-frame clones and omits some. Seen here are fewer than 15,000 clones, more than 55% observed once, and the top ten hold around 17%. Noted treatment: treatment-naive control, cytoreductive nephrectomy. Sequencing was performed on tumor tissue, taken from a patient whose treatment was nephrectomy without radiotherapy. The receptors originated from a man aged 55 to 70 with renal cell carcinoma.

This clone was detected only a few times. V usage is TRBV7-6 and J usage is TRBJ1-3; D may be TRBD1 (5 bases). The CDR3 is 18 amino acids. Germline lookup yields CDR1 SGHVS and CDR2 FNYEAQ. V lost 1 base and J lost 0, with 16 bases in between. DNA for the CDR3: TGTGCCAGCAGCTTAGGGGGCCCCACGACCAGCTCTGGAAACACCATATATTTT. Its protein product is CASSLGGPTTSSGNTIYF.

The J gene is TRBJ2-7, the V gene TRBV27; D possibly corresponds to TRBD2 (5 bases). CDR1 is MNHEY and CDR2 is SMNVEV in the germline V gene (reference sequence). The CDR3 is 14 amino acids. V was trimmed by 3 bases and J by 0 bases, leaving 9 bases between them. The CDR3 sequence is CASSFLGSSYEQYF. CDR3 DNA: TGTGCCAGCAGTTTCCTAGGGAGCTCCTACGAGCAGTACTTC.

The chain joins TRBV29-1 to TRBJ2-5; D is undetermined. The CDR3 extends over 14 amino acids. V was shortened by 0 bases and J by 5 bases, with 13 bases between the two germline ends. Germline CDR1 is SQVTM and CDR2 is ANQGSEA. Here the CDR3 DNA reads TGCAGCGTTGAAGACCCCTTTAGCAGGGAGACCCAGTACTTC. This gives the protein CSVEDPFSRETQYF.

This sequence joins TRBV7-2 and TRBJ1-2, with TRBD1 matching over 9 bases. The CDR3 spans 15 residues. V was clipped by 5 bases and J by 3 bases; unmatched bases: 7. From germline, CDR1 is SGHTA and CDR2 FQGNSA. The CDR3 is CASSAGQGLYYGYTF. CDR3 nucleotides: TGTGCCAGCAGCGCCGGACAGGGGTTGTACTATGGCTACACCTTC. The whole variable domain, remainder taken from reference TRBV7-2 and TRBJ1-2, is GAGVSQSPSNKVTEKGKDVELRCDPISGHTALYWYRQSLGQGLEFLIYFQGNSAPDKSGLPSDRFSAERTGGSVSTLTIQRTQQEDSAVYLCASSAGQGLYYGYTFGSGTRLTVV.

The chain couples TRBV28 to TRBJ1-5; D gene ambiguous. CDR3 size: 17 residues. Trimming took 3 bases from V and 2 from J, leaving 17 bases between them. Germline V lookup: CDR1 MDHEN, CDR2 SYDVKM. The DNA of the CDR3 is TGTGCCAGCAGTTTTCTGCCAATGTCTGGGGGCAATCAGCCCCAGCATTTT. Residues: CASSFLPMSGGNQPQHF.

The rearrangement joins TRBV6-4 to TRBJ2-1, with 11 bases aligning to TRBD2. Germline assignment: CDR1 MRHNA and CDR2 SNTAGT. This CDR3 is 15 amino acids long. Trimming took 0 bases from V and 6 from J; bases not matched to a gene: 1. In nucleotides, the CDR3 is TGTGCCAGCAGTGACTCTAGCGGGGGGGCCAATGAGCAGTTCTTC. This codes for CASSDSSGGANEQFF.

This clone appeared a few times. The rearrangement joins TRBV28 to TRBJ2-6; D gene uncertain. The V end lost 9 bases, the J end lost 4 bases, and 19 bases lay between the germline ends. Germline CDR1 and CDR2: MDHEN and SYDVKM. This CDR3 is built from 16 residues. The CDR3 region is CASSSGGVWGANVLTF. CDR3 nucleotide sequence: TGTGCCAGTTCATCCGGTGGGGTATGGGGGGCCAACGTCCTGACTTTC.

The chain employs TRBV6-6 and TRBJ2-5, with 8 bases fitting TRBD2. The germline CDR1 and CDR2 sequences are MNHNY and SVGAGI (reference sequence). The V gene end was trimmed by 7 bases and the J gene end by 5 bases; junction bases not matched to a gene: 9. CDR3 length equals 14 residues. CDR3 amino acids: CASTRIGRGETQYF. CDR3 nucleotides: TGTGCCAGCACCCGTATCGGGAGGGGGGAGACCCAGTACTTC.

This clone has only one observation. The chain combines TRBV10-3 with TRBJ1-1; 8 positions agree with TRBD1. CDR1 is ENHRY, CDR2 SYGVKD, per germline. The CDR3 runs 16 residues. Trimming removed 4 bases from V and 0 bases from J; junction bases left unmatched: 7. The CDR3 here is CAISGDRGVVNTEAFF. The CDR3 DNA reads TGTGCCATCAGTGGCGACAGGGGCGTTGTGAACACTGAAGCTTTCTTT.

The CDR3 sequence is CASSATGGSYEQYF. CDR3 nucleotides: TGTGCCAGCAGTGCTACCGGAGGGTCCTACGAGCAGTACTTC. The chain employs TRBV25-1 and TRBJ2-7; D may be TRBD2 (6 bases). V dropped 4 bases and J dropped 1 base, with 11 bases sitting between them. Germline CDR1 reads MGHDK; CDR2 reads SYGVNS. The CDR3 has 14 residues.

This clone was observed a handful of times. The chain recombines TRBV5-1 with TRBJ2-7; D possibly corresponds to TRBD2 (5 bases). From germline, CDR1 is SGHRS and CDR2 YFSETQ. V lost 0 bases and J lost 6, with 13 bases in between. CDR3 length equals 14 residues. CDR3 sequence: CASSLGPTRGEQYF. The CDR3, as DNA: TGCGCCAGCAGCTTGGGCCCTACTAGAGGCGAGCAGTACTTC.

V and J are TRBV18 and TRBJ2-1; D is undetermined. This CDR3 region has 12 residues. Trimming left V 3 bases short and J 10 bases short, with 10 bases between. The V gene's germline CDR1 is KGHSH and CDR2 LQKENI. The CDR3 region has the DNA TGTGCCAGCTCACCGGTACTCGGGGAGCAGTTCTTC. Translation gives CASSPVLGEQFF.

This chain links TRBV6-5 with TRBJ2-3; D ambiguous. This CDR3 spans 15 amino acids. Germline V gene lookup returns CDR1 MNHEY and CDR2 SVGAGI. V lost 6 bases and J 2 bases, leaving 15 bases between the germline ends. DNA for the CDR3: TGTGCCAGCAGAGGACGCCCTCATTTCACAGATACGCAGTATTTT. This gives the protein CASRGRPHFTDTQYF.

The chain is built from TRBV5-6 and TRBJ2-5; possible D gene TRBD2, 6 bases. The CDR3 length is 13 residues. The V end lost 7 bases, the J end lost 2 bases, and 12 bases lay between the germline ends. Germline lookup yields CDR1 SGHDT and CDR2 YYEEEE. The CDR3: CASSGDRQETQYF. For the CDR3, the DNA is TGTGCCAGCTCGGGGGACCGACAAGAGACCCAGTACTTC.